These T cell receptor beta chains were read from a single sample in a study of blood T cell repertoires in COVID-19. Sequenced by immunoSEQ multiplex PCR; TCRdb stores in-frame clones only, minus some. The sample has just over 150,000 clones, 65% to 90% seen once. Sequenced material: peripheral blood. All receptors derive from a woman aged 40 to 55 with COVID-19, enrolled during active disease. Both conserved end residues are part of each CDR3. Each record gives: V gene, clone size, J gene, D gene, CDR3 DNA, CDR3 protein. A D gene is named only where the DNA matches it firmly. Expanded clones get a size class; other rows say once, few or many, or leave the size out.

TRBV4-1	once	TRBJ2-1	TRBD2	TGCGCCAGCAGCCAAGGGGGGGGTGAAAGGTCGGCTGCACACAATGAGCAGTTCTTC	CASSQGGGERSAAHNEQFF
TRBV3-1/TRBV3-2	-	TRBJ2-5	-	TGTGCCAGCAGCCATACGAGGGGGCAAGAGACCCAGTACTTC	CASSHTRGQETQYF
TRBV25-1	-	TRBJ2-1	TRBD2	TGTGCCAGCAGTGACCCGACTAGCGGGAACTACAATGAGCAGTTCTTC	CASSDPTSGNYNEQFF
TRBV11-3	-	TRBJ1-4	-	TGTGCCAGCAGCCCCTGGGTAGGGGATGAAAAACTGTTTTTT	CASSPWVGDEKLFF
TRBV3-1/TRBV3-2	-	TRBJ2-5	-	TGTGCCAGCAGCCATAGAGGGGGAGAGACCCAGTACTTC	CASSHRGGETQYF
TRBV12-5	-	TRBJ2-1	TRBD2	TGTGCTAGTGTTCTGGCGGGGGGTACCTACAATGAGCAGTTCTTC	CASVLAGGTYNEQFF
TRBV30	-	TRBJ2-5	TRBD2	TGTGCCTGGAGTGTAGGGGCTAGCGGGACCCAAGAGACCCAGTACTTC	CAWSVGASGTQETQYF
TRBV19	-	TRBJ2-3	-	TGTGCCAGTACACGGGGTCCCCGCACAGATACGCAGTATTTT	CASTRGPRTDTQYF
TRBV10-3	once	TRBJ2-1	TRBD1	TGTGCCATCAGCCCCACGGGACAGGGGAACAATGAGCAGTTCTTC	CAISPTGQGNNEQFF
TRBV4-2	-	TRBJ1-3	-	TGTGCCAGCAGTTCGAGCGGGGGGCCCACTGGAAACACCATATATTTT	CASSSSGGPTGNTIYF
TRBV6-1	-	TRBJ1-1	TRBD1	TGTGCCAGCAGTGAAGGCTCAGGGGGCGTGTTACAAGCTTTCTTT	CASSEGSGGVLQAFF
TRBV9	-	TRBJ2-3	-	TGTGCCAGCAGCGTAGTGTCTAGCACAGATACGCAGTATTTT	CASSVVSSTDTQYF
TRBV28	-	TRBJ1-1	-	TGTGCCAGCGTAGATGTGGAGGCTTTCTTT	CASVDVEAFF
TRBV21-1	-	TRBJ1-5	-	TGTGCCAGCAGCAAAGCGCCAGGAGCCAGGGCGTATAGCAATCAGCCCCAGCATTTT	CASSKAPGARAYSNQPQHF
TRBV5-1	-	TRBJ2-1	TRBD2	TGCGCCAGCAGCCCTGACAGTAGCGGGAGGGCCAATGAGCAGTTCTTC	CASSPDSSGRANEQFF
TRBV18	-	TRBJ2-5	TRBD1	TGTGCCAGCTCACCAGACCGGACAGGGGGCGAGGAGACCCAGTACTTC	CASSPDRTGGEETQYF
TRBV15	-	TRBJ2-3	-	TGTGCCACCAGCAGACCCCTCACAGATACGCAGTATTTT	CATSRPLTDTQYF
TRBV7-5	-	TRBJ2-3	-	TGTGTGAACTCTCGGGGGGTCACAGATACGCAGTATTTT	CVNSRGVTDTQYF
TRBV7-9	-	TRBJ2-1	TRBD1	TGTGCTAGCAGCACCGGGACAGGGAACAGGAATGAGCAGTTCTTC	CASSTGTGNRNEQFF
TRBV18	-	TRBJ2-1	-	TGTGCCAGCTCACCACAGTCGGGATCCTACAATGAGCAGTTCTTC	CASSPQSGSYNEQFF
TRBV6-5	-	TRBJ2-7	TRBD2	TGTGCCACCCGGCGGGGGGCGGGTTACGAGCAGTACTTC	CATRRGAGYEQYF
TRBV9	-	TRBJ2-3	-	TGTGCCAGCAGCCCTTTCACAGATACGCAGTATTTT	CASSPFTDTQYF